Listed here are 8 T cell receptor beta chains from one sample, sequenced in a study of cytomegalovirus exposure and HLA in healthy donors. With 60 Vbeta and 13 Jbeta primers, the PCR was carried out. Assay: immunoSEQ multiplex PCR; the TCRdb copy retains only in-frame clones and omits some. The table lists around 180,000 clones, about 86% of them singletons. Source material: PBMCs. These receptors came from a woman aged 18-29 years in good health and CMV-seropositive.

In its sample, this clone was seen once. The CDR3 bases are TGTGCCAGTAGTATAGTCGACAGGCAAGAGACCCAGTACTTC. This gives the protein CASSIVDRQETQYF. The V gene is TRBV19, the J gene TRBJ2-5; possibly TRBD1 for D (6 bases). Germline V lookup: CDR1 LNHDA, CDR2 SQIVND (reference sequence). V was trimmed by 1 base and J by 2 bases, leaving 8 bases between them. The CDR3 loop spans 14 amino acids.

The chain has TRBV5-8 and TRBJ2-5; 8 nucleotides line up with TRBD1. J was trimmed by 5 bases and V by 5 bases; bases with no gene match: 5. The CDR3 has 13 amino acids. Germline V CDR1 and CDR2: SGHTS, YDEGEE. The CDR3 protein is CASSLDRVETQYF. The DNA of the CDR3 is TGTGCCAGCAGTCTGGACAGGGTTGAGACCCAGTACTTC.

In its sample, this clone was seen a few times. This sequence joins TRBV19 and TRBJ1-2; no clear D. The CDR3 runs to 14 residues. From germline, CDR1 is LNHDA and CDR2 SQIVND (reference sequence). V was shortened by 5 bases and J by 7 bases, with 17 bases between the two germline ends. In DNA, the CDR3 is TGTGCCAGTAGTCCCCCGGGAAAGTATGTTGGCTACACCTTC. This sequence encodes CASSPPGKYVGYTF.

V usage is TRBV5-4 and J usage is TRBJ2-3, with TRBD2 as a possible D gene (6 bases). V lost 0 bases and J lost 2, with 10 bases in between. The CDR3 loop spans 15 amino acids. CDR1 and CDR2 from the germline V gene are SGHNT and YYREEE (reference sequence). This CDR3 is CASSLGLELTDTQYF. The DNA of the CDR3 is TGTGCCAGCAGCTTGGGACTAGAACTCACAGATACGCAGTATTTT.

This clone turned up a few times. This chain joins TRBV6-1 and TRBJ2-2; possible D gene TRBD1, 5 bases. V dropped 3 bases and J dropped 1 base, with 12 bases sitting between them. CDR1 is MNHNS, CDR2 SASEGT, per germline. This CDR3 has 16 amino acids. Here the CDR3 reads CASSDHRQRNTGELFF. The DNA of the CDR3 is TGTGCCAGCAGTGACCATCGACAGAGGAACACCGGGGAGCTGTTTTTT.

This rearrangement joins TRBV6-5 to TRBJ1-5, with D unresolved. This CDR3 spans 15 amino acids. V lost 0 bases and J 1 base, leaving 7 bases between the germline ends. Germline assignment: CDR1 MNHEY and CDR2 SVGAGI. CDR3 nucleotides: TGTGCCAGCAGTTACTCGCTTCGGAGCAATCAGCCCCAGCATTTT. Its translation: CASSYSLRSNQPQHF.

The chain links TRBV5-1 to TRBJ2-7; 7 bases fit TRBD1. Losses at the gene ends were 0 bases for V and 6 bases for J; bases not matched to a gene: 3. In germline, CDR1 is SGHRS, CDR2 YFSETQ. This CDR3 has 13 residues. The CDR3, as DNA: TGCGCCAGCAGCTTGGAGACAGGGCGCGAGCAGTACTTC. Encoded protein: CASSLETGREQYF.

The V gene is TRBV7-2, the J gene TRBJ2-5; TRBD1 matches at 10 bases. The CDR3 runs 13 residues. V dropped 5 bases and J dropped 4; count of bases not matched to a gene: 1. From germline, CDR1 is SGHTA and CDR2 FQGNSA. Here the CDR3 DNA reads TGTGCCAGCAGCCGACAGGGGGCAGAGACCCAGTACTTC. Protein product: CASSRQGAETQYF.